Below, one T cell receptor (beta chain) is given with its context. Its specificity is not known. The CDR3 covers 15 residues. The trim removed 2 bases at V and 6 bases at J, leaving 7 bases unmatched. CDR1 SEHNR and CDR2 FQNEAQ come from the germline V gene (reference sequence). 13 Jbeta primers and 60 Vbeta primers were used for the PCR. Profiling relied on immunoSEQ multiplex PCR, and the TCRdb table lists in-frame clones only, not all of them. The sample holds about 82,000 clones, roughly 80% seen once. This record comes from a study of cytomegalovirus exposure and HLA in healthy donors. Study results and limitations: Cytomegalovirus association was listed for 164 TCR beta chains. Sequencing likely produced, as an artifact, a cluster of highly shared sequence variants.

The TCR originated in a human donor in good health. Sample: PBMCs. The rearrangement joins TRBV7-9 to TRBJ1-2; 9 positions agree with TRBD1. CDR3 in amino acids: CASSLRDREPHGYTF. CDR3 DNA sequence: TGTGCCAGCAGCTTAAGGGACAGGGAACCCCATGGCTACACCTTC.